One T cell receptor (beta chain) is described in this entry. The data were obtained in a study of tumor-infiltrating lymphocytes in oesophageal squamous cell carcinoma. TCRdb reprocessed the PCR reads via MiXCR and lists one record per CDR3 protein. Among more than 9,500 distinct CDR3 sequences listed, approximately 49% were seen once. The germline V gene has CDR1 ENHRY and CDR2 SYGVKD. This CDR3 region has 14 residues. Germline trimming cut 6 bases from V and 4 bases from J; bases unmatched to any gene: 4. The clonotype was recovered from a male donor with esophageal squamous cell carcinoma. The source material was esophageal tumor tissue. The V call is TRBV10-3, the J call TRBJ2-2, with 8 bases matching TRBD2. CDR3 in DNA: TGTGCCATCAGAGGGACTAGTCTCACCGGGGAGCTGTTTTTT. Its protein is CAIRGTSLTGELFF.